The 19 T cell receptor beta chains below come from one sample, sequenced in a study of CD8 T cells in ankylosing spondylitis. Overall study findings and caveats: Seemingly characteristic of ankylosing spondylitis blood was a TCR beta motif consisting of several highly homologous variants.

Their specific antigens are unknown. TCRdb analysed the 5' RACE reads with MiXCR anew, one entry per CDR3 protein. The sample holds about 540,000 distinct CDR3 sequences; about an eighth are singletons and the top ten take approximately 7%. Source material: blood, either unsorted or a sorted T cell fraction (not recorded which). These receptors were obtained from a male donor with ankylosing spondylitis.

This clonotype came up a few times. This rearrangement joins TRBV5-6 to TRBJ1-6; no clear D gene. Trimming stripped 5 bases from V and 4 bases from J, with 10 bases between. The CDR3 is 14 amino acids. The germline CDR1 and CDR2 sequences are SGHDT and YYEEEE. CDR3 nucleotide sequence: TGTGCCAGCAGAACGACGGTATATAATTCACCCCTCCACTTT. Translating it yields CASRTTVYNSPLHF. Full variable domain (rest looked up from reference TRBV5-6 and TRBJ1-6): DAGVTQSPTHLIKTRGQQVTLRCSPKSGHDTVSWYQQALGQGPQFIFQYYEEEERQRGNFPDRFSGHQFPNYSSELNVNALLLGDSALYLCASRTTVYNSPLHFGNGTRLTVT.

This clonotype has more than one count but fewer than ten. The chain has TRBV11-2 and TRBJ2-1; 12 nucleotides match TRBD2. Germline values: CDR1 SGHAT, CDR2 FQNNGV. The CDR3 consists of 17 residues. The V segment lost 5 bases and the J segment 7 bases; nucleotides outside the gene matches: 12. The DNA for the CDR3 is TGTGCCAGCAGCCTCCACCCACTAGCGGGAGGCCCAAATGAGCAGTTCTTC. Translation gives CASSLHPLAGGPNEQFF.

The genes are TRBV10-3 and TRBJ2-6, with D unresolved. The CDR3 length is 14 residues. Between the trimmed V and J ends, which lost 4 bases and 4 bases, there was a span of 8 bases. Germline V lookup: CDR1 ENHRY, CDR2 SYGVKD. The CDR3, as DNA: TGTGCCATCAGTGGCCCCTCCGGGGCCAACGTCCTGACTTTC. It codes for CAISGPSGANVLTF.

The rearrangement links TRBV6-1 to TRBJ1-4, with no clear D. V lost 3 bases and J 2 bases, leaving 10 bases between the germline ends. Germline V lookup: CDR1 MNHNS, CDR2 SASEGT. This CDR3 has 15 amino acids. CDR3 residues: CASSEQAGTNEKLFF. The CDR3 DNA sequence: TGTGCCAGCAGTGAGCAGGCCGGGACTAATGAAAAACTGTTTTTT.

This clonotype was detected a few times. The chain is built from TRBV12-3 or TRBV12-4 and TRBJ1-1; unclear D gene. V was trimmed by 3 bases and J by 1 base, leaving 9 bases between them. This CDR3 spans 14 amino acids. CDR3 bases: TGTGCCAGCAGTTTGAAAAGGAGGAACACTGAAGCTTTCTTT. Its translation: CASSLKRRNTEAFF.

This clonotype was observed a handful of times. This chain uses TRBV9 with TRBJ2-5; 7 bases line up with TRBD2. Germline V lookup: CDR1 SGDLS, CDR2 YYNGEE. J was trimmed by 2 bases and V by 3 bases; bases with no gene match: 16. The CDR3 is 18 amino acids. The CDR3 nucleotides read TGTGCCAGCAGCGCCCAAGGGACTATCCTACCGCCGCAAGAGACCCAGTACTTC. Its protein product is CASSAQGTILPPQETQYF.

The V call is TRBV6-1, the J call TRBJ2-5; unclear D gene. This CDR3 region has 16 residues. The germline gives CDR1 MNHNS, CDR2 SASEGT. With 0 bases removed from V and 1 base from J, the gap between germline ends came to 12 bases. In DNA, the CDR3 is TGTGCCAGCAGTGAAGCGTGGCCAGGTACCCAAGAGACCCAGTACTTC. As protein: CASSEAWPGTQETQYF.

This chain links TRBV20-1 with TRBJ1-3; D gene ambiguous. This CDR3 has 14 residues. The ends were cut back, 0 bases at V and 0 bases at J, with 6 bases in the middle. Germline V gene sequence: CDR1 DFQATT, CDR2 SNEGSKA (reference sequence). In DNA form, the CDR3 reads TGCAGTGCTAGAGATTATACCTCTGGAAACACCATATATTTT. Translation: CSARDYTSGNTIYF.

This clonotype was picked up many times. The V and J genes are TRBV29-1 and TRBJ1-2, with 9 positions matching TRBD1. V dropped 7 bases and J dropped 4; count of bases not matched to a gene: 10. Germline V gene sequence: CDR1 SQVTM, CDR2 ANQGSEA. The CDR3 is made up of 14 amino acids. The CDR3 loop is CSAARDRAGYGYTF. In nucleotides, the CDR3 is TGCAGCGCCGCACGGGACAGGGCTGGCTATGGCTACACCTTC. The full variable domain, rest sourced from reference TRBV29-1 and TRBJ1-2, is SAVISQKPSRDICQRGTSLTIQCQVDSQVTMMFWYRQQPGQSLTLIATANQGSEATYESGFVIDKFPISRPNLTFSTLTVSNMSPEDSSIYLCSAARDRAGYGYTFGSGTRLTVV.

This clonotype was detected many times. The chain's CDR3 is CASSLAVSSYGYTF. As DNA, the CDR3 is TGCGCCAGCAGCTTGGCCGTTTCGAGCTATGGCTACACCTTC. This chain uses TRBV5-1 with TRBJ1-2; no definite D call. CDR3 length: 14 residues. Trimming removed 0 bases at V and 4 bases at J, with 10 bases between. Looked up from germline, CDR1 is SGHRS and CDR2 is YFSETQ. The whole variable domain, filled in from reference TRBV5-1 and TRBJ1-2, reads KAGVTQTPRYLIKTRGQQVTLSCSPISGHRSVSWYQQTPGQGLQFLFEYFSETQRNKGNFPGRFSGRQFSNSRSEMNVSTLELGDSALYLCASSLAVSSYGYTFGSGTRLTVV.

CDR3 residues: CSARSPGTETSYEQYF. For the CDR3, the DNA is TGCAGTGCTAGGTCACCCGGGACAGAGACTTCCTACGAGCAGTACTTC. This chain uses TRBV20-1 with TRBJ2-7, with 7 bases fitting TRBD1. Germline V CDR1 and CDR2: DFQATT, SNEGSKA (reference sequence). Trimming cost V 3 bases and J 1 base; bases outside gene matches: 12. CDR3 length: 16 residues.

This clonotype was observed a handful of times. This rearrangement joins TRBV7-8 to TRBJ1-5; a weak D match, TRBD1 (6 bases). This CDR3 comprises 17 residues. V was pared by 1 base and J by 6 bases, with 19 bases between. The germline CDR1 and CDR2 sequences are SGHVS and FQNEAQ. The CDR3 DNA follows: TGTGCCAGCAGCTTAGGGACAGTAGGGCCTAAACTTCAGCCCCAGCATTTT. This gives the protein CASSLGTVGPKLQPQHF.

V and J are TRBV20-1 and TRBJ2-3; 9 bases align to TRBD1. This CDR3 has 15 residues. V shed 1 base, J shed 4 bases, and the junction held 6 bases outside the gene matches. The germline gives CDR1 DFQATT, CDR2 SNEGSKA (reference sequence). This chain's CDR3 is CSARVQTGGADTQYF. Here the CDR3 DNA reads TGCAGTGCTAGAGTCCAGACAGGGGGTGCAGATACGCAGTATTTT.

There are many counts of this clonotype. The CDR3: CASSFQAANEKLFF. CDR3 bases: TGTGCCAGCAGTTTCCAGGCTGCGAATGAAAAACTGTTTTTT. V gene TRBV12-3 or TRBV12-4 combines with J gene TRBJ1-4; D is undetermined. CDR3 length: 14 amino acids. V dropped 3 bases and J dropped 5 bases, with 10 bases sitting between them.

This clonotype was found a few times. The chain employs TRBV5-1 and TRBJ1-1; D ambiguous. Per the germline V gene, CDR1 is SGHRS and CDR2 is YFSETQ. The V end was cut by 6 bases, the J end by 1 base, with 7 bases between. The CDR3 is 12 residues long. CDR3 residues: CASNDPNTEAFF. CDR3 nucleotide sequence: TGCGCCAGCAACGACCCGAACACTGAAGCTTTCTTT.

V gene TRBV19 combines with J gene TRBJ1-1; a weak D match, TRBD1 (5 bases). V lost 8 bases and J 4 bases, leaving 17 bases between the germline ends. The CDR3 loop spans 14 amino acids. The germline V gene has CDR1 LNHDA and CDR2 SQIVND (reference sequence). The CDR3 spells CASRFWDGSTEAFF. CDR3 bases: TGTGCCAGTCGGTTTTGGGACGGCTCCACTGAAGCTTTCTTT.

This clonotype showed up many times. The gene calls are TRBV7-8 and TRBJ2-2; perhaps TRBD2 as D (7 bases). Germline loops: CDR1 SGHVS, CDR2 FQNEAQ. The CDR3 has 15 amino acids. V gave up 7 bases and J gave up 3 bases, with 15 bases separating them. The CDR3 loop is CASTKEGGDTGELFF. DNA for the CDR3: TGTGCCAGCACCAAGGAAGGGGGGGACACCGGGGAGCTGTTTTTT.

The genes are TRBV18 and TRBJ2-3, with D hard to call. Germline CDR1 KGHSH, CDR2 LQKENI. The CDR3 is 12 amino acids. Trimming took 8 bases from V and 4 from J, leaving 10 bases between them. CDR3 DNA: TGTGCCAGCCAACCACTCTCAGATACGCAGTATTTT. It yields the protein CASQPLSDTQYF.

V usage is TRBV3-1 and J usage is TRBJ1-5; possible D gene TRBD1, 6 bases. Germline loops: CDR1 LGHDT, CDR2 YNNKEL (reference sequence). The CDR3 loop spans 14 amino acids. Trimming cost V 0 bases and J 5 bases, with 8 bases left between them. CDR3 bases: TGTGCCAGCAGCCAAGACAGGGGATATCAGCCCCAGCATTTT. It yields the protein CASSQDRGYQPQHF.